The rows below give T cell receptor beta chains drawn from one sample of a study of blood T cell repertoires in COVID-19. Profiled with immunoSEQ multiplex PCR; TCRdb holds only in-frame clones, not every one. The sample records about 140,000 clones, over 75% being singletons. Source material: peripheral blood. The origin of the receptors is a woman aged 45-60 years with acute or convalescent COVID-19. Each CDR3 is given with its conserved first and last residue. The D gene is left open where the match is weak. Rows give clone size only sometimes, using once, few, many, or a class for an expanded clone.

d_call j_call v_call clone_size cdr3_nt cdr3_aa
- TRBJ2-7 TRBV6-5 - TGTGCCAGCAGCACCCGGGACACCCTGGAAGAGCAGTACTTC CASSTRDTLEEQYF
- TRBJ1-5 TRBV5-4 - TGTGCCAGCAGCTTGGACGTGGGCCAGCCCCAGCATTTT CASSLDVGQPQHF
- TRBJ1-4 TRBV30 - TGTGCCTGGAGTGGACCCCTCGAGGGCCTAGGGAAGACATCTGCAACTAATGAAAAACTGTTTTTT CAWSGPLEGLGKTSATNEKLFF
- TRBJ2-5 TRBV5-6 - TGTGCCAGCAGCTTGGTCCCCGGGGAGACCCAGTACTTC CASSLVPGETQYF
- TRBJ2-2 TRBV18 - TGTGCCAGCTCACAATCCGAGGCAGAAGTCACCGGGGAGCTGTTTTTT CASSQSEAEVTGELFF
TRBD1 TRBJ2-5 TRBV29-1 few TGCAGCGCCGGACAGGGGGCCGGGGAGACCCAGTACTTC CSAGQGAGETQYF
- TRBJ2-2 TRBV5-1 - TGCGCCAGCAGCTTGGACTCAACCGGGGAGCTGTTTTTT CASSLDSTGELFF
- TRBJ1-6 TRBV6-7 - TGTGCCAGCAGTTCCCCGACCGTGGGAGAATCACCCCTCCACTTT CASSSPTVGESPLHF
- TRBJ1-2 TRBV7-9 - TGTGCCAGCAGCTCGATTTTTGGGGGCTCTGGCTACACCTTC CASSSIFGGSGYTF
- TRBJ1-1 TRBV20-1 few TGCAGTGGCCAGGGCCAGACTGAAGCTTTCTTT CSGQGQTEAFF
TRBD1 TRBJ1-1 TRBV5-1 few TGCGCCAGCAGCCTACTCGGGACAGGGGAGGGTGACACTGAAGCTTTCTTT CASSLLGTGEGDTEAFF
TRBD1 TRBJ1-3 TRBV19 - TGTGCCAGTATGGGGACAGGCGACTCTGGAAACACCATATATTTT CASMGTGDSGNTIYF
- TRBJ1-1 TRBV7-8 - TGTGCCAGCAGCCCCCTGCGGAACACTGAAGCTTTCTTT CASSPLRNTEAFF
- TRBJ1-1 TRBV24-1 few TGTGCCACCAGAGGGGCAGTGAACACTGAAGCTTTCTTT CATRGAVNTEAFF
TRBD2 TRBJ2-1 TRBV27 - TGTGCCAGCAGTCACCCTAGCGGGGGGCAGTTCTTC CASSHPSGGQFF
- TRBJ1-1 TRBV6-1 - TGTGCCAGCAGTGAAAACCAGGGGTCAACCACTGAAGCTTTCTTT CASSENQGSTTEAFF
- TRBJ2-1 TRBV7-8 - TGTGCCAGCAGCGAAATACTTAGTGAGCAGTTCTTC CASSEILSEQFF
TRBD1 TRBJ2-3 TRBV5-5 - TGTGCCAGCAGCTTGGGAATGGGACAGGGCCTTCTGGATACGCAGTATTTT CASSLGMGQGLLDTQYF
- TRBJ2-7 TRBV28 - TGTGCCAGCAGATCCACACACTACGAGCAGTACTTC CASRSTHYEQYF
- TRBJ2-7 TRBV27 once TGTGCCAGCAGTCCTACCTACAGGGACAACGAGCAGTACTTC CASSPTYRDNEQYF
TRBD2 TRBJ2-1 TRBV9 once TGTGCCAGCAGCGTAAATCTAGCGGGGGTGGGTGAGCAGTTCTTC CASSVNLAGVGEQFF
- TRBJ2-7 TRBV6-2/TRBV6-3 - TGTGCCAGCAGTTACACCCTCTTAGGGGGGGTCTACGAGCAGTACTTC CASSYTLLGGVYEQYF
- TRBJ2-2 TRBV28 - TGTGCCAGCAGCCTACCCCCGGACACGCTCACCGGGGAGCTGTTTTTT CASSLPPDTLTGELFF
- TRBJ2-2 TRBV29-1 - TGCAGCGACCACTTTCAAGGGAGAGGGGGGGAGCTGTTTTTT CSDHFQGRGGELFF
- TRBJ1-3 TRBV19 - TGTGCCAGATTCTTCGGACATTCCACCATATATTTT CARFFGHSTIYF
- TRBJ1-3 TRBV5-6 - TGTGCCAGCAGCTTAACCGGGACACTGAGCTCTGGAAACACCATATATTTT CASSLTGTLSSGNTIYF
TRBD1 TRBJ2-1 TRBV6-2/TRBV6-3 - TGTGCCAGCAGCACAAAGGCCGGGACAGGGACGAACGAGCAGTTCTTC CASSTKAGTGTNEQFF
TRBD1 TRBJ1-5 TRBV30 few TGTGCCCTACAGGGGAATAGCAATCAGCCCCAGCATTTT CALQGNSNQPQHF
- TRBJ1-2 TRBV30 - TGTGCCCCCTATGAGCTTTCGGGTTATGGCTACACCTTC CAPYELSGYGYTF
- TRBJ1-5 TRBV12-5 - TGTGCTAGTGGTTTGGGGGGCTCTCGAGGACAAGGGTTACATTTT CASGLGGSRGQGLHF
TRBD1 TRBJ2-1 TRBV3-1/TRBV3-2 - TGTGCCAGCAGCCAAGAGGACAGGGGTGGGGATGAGCAGTTCTTC CASSQEDRGGDEQFF
TRBD2 TRBJ2-3 TRBV7-9 - TGTGCCAGCAGCTTAGCGAGCGGGGGGGGCACAGATACGCAGTATTTT CASSLASGGGTDTQYF
- TRBJ1-1 TRBV29-1 - TGCAGCGTTTTACTAGGGCGGAACACTGAAGCTTTCTTT CSVLLGRNTEAFF
TRBD1 TRBJ2-7 TRBV20-1 - TGCAGTGCTAGTAAGGGCAGGGGGCGGGAGCAGTACTTC CSASKGRGREQYF
- TRBJ1-1 TRBV27 few TGTGCCAGCAGTTTATCCCCGGACCTGGGGAGTGAAGCTTTCTTT CASSLSPDLGSEAFF
- TRBJ2-5 TRBV11-2 few TGTGCCAGCAGCTATCGCCGGGAACCCCCCGGGGAGACCCAGTACTTC CASSYRREPPGETQYF
- TRBJ1-5 TRBV7-9 - TGTGCCAGCAGCTTTTCTTCTCAGCCCCAGCATTTT CASSFSSQPQHF
- TRBJ1-2 TRBV5-4 - TGTGCCAGCGGAATCACAGGGAAGGGCCAGTCGGGCTACACCTTC CASGITGKGQSGYTF
- TRBJ2-7 TRBV7-9 - TGTGCCAGCAGCTTAGGACAACACTCCTACGAGCAGTACTTC CASSLGQHSYEQYF
- TRBJ2-3 TRBV6-5 - TGTGCCAGCAGTTACCCCAGGGGAGTCGGAGCAGATACGCAGTATTTT CASSYPRGVGADTQYF
- TRBJ1-6 TRBV28 - TGTGCCAGCAGTCCCGAACAGGGAGCTCTTTCACCCCTCCACTTT CASSPEQGALSPLHF
- TRBJ1-3 TRBV5-1 - TGCGCCAGCAGCGAAGAGAAGAGAAACACCATATATTTT CASSEEKRNTIYF
- TRBJ2-7 TRBV6-1 - TGTGCCAGCAGTGAAAGGGGGAGGGCAGAAGGTTACGAGCAGTACTTC CASSERGRAEGYEQYF
- TRBJ1-2 TRBV27 - TGTGCCAGCAGTTGGGACCCAAATCCGGGACTGCATCACGGCTACACCTTC CASSWDPNPGLHHGYTF
TRBD2 TRBJ2-7 TRBV30 - TGTGCCTGGAGTCCCCTAGCGGGGGTTTCCTACGAGCAGTACTTC CAWSPLAGVSYEQYF
- TRBJ1-3 TRBV5-1 - TGCGCCAGCAGCTGGGAACAGACAGGCTCTGGAAACACCATATATTTT CASSWEQTGSGNTIYF
- TRBJ1-2 TRBV19 - TGTGCCAGCGCCACGGCTATTTTTCCAGGGAACTATGGCTACACCTTC CASATAIFPGNYGYTF
- TRBJ1-1 TRBV5-5 - TGTGCCAGCAGCTTGGGAGGGTACGGCACTGAAGCTTTCTTT CASSLGGYGTEAFF
- TRBJ2-7 TRBV7-2 - TGTGCCAGCAGCTACAAGGGGTCAGGAGAGCAGTACTTC CASSYKGSGEQYF
- TRBJ2-5 TRBV7-9 few TGTGCCAGCAGCTTAGTGGCAGTCCAAGAGACCCAGTACTTC CASSLVAVQETQYF
- TRBJ1-5 TRBV7-3 - TGTGCCAGCAGCCCCGGCAGGGATCAGCCCCAGCATTTT CASSPGRDQPQHF
- TRBJ2-1 TRBV7-9 - TGTGCCAGCAGCTCCACAGCTAACAATGAGCAGTTCTTC CASSSTANNEQFF
TRBD1 TRBJ2-5 TRBV4-2 - TGTGCCAGCAGCCAAGAGGACAGGGGAGGAGAGACCCAGTACTTC CASSQEDRGGETQYF